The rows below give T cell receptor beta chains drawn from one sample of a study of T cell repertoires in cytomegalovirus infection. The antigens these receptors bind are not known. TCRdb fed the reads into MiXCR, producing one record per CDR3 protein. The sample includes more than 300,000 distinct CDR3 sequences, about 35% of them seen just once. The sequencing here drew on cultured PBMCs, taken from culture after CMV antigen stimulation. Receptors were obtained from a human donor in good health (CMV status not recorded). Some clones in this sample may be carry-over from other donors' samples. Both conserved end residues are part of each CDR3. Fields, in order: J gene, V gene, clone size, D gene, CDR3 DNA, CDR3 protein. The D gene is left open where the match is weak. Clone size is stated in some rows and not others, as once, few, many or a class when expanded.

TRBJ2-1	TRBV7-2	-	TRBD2	TGTGCCAGCAGCTTATCCGGGAGGGGCTACAATGAGCAGTTCTTC	CASSLSGRGYNEQFF
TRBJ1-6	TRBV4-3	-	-	TGCGCCAGCAGCCAAGTGGGAGCTCCCGGCAATTCACCCCTCCACTTT	CASSQVGAPGNSPLHF
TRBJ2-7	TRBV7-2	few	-	TGTGCCAGCAGGCTACGGGACACGGGCCTATACGAGCAGTACTTC	CASRLRDTGLYEQYF
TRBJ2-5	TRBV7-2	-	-	TGTGCCAGCAGCTTATGGTACCAAGAGACCCAGTACTTC	CASSLWYQETQYF
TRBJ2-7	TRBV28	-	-	TGTGCCAGCAGTTTCCCAGGGGAGGGCTACGAGCAGTACTTC	CASSFPGEGYEQYF
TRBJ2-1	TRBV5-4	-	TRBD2	TGTGCCAGCAGCTTGGATAGTTGGAGCGGGAGTAGTCCCTACAATGAGCAGTTCTTC	CASSLDSWSGSSPYNEQFF
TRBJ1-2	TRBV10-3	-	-	TGTGCCATCCAGGGTAGCAGCAGCTCTTATGGCTACACCTTC	CAIQGSSSSYGYTF
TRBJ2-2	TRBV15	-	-	TGTGCCACCAGCAGATCCCCGGGACCAGCTGATACCGGGGAGCTGTTTTTT	CATSRSPGPADTGELFF
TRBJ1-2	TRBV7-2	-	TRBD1	TGTGCCAGCAGCCAACACAGCGGGGGACAGGGAGACTATGGCTACACCTTC	CASSQHSGGQGDYGYTF
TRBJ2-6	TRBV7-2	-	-	TGTGCCAGCAGCTTGACGGGAGTGACTGGGGCCAACGTCCTGACTTTC	CASSLTGVTGANVLTF
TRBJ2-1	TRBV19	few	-	TGTGCCAGTAGGACAGAGAGCTCCTACAATGAGCAGTTCTTC	CASRTESSYNEQFF
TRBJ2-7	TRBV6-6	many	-	TGTGCCAGCAGTTACTCGATCCCCGTTGGCCTAAAGAGGGCCTACGAGCAGTACTTC	CASSYSIPVGLKRAYEQYF
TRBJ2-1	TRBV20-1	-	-	TGCAGTGTTATGCCAGGGGGGACAGCGAGCTCCTACAATGAGCAGTTCTTC	CSVMPGGTASSYNEQFF
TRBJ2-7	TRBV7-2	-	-	TGTGCCAGCAGCTTAGATTCAGGGGGGGTGTGGGAGCAGTACTTC	CASSLDSGGVWEQYF
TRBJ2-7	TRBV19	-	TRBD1	TGTGCCAGTAGTACCTCCGGGACAGGGTCCTACGAGCAGTACTTC	CASSTSGTGSYEQYF
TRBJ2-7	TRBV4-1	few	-	TGCGCCAGCAGCCAAGACAGGGGCTCCTACGAGCAGTACTTC	CASSQDRGSYEQYF
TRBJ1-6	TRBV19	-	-	TGTGCCAGTAGTATACGGACCCAGATTCGAGCACCCCTCCACTTT	CASSIRTQIRAPLHF
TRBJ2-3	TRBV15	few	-	TGTGCCACCAGCCCCCAGACCGGGGTTACAGATACGCAGTATTTT	CATSPQTGVTDTQYF
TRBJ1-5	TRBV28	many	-	TGTGCCAGCAGTATCCAAGACAGAAACTTGCCCCAGCATTTT	CASSIQDRNLPQHF
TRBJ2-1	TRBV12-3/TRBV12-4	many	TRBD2	TGTGCCAGCAGACTATCGACTAGCGGGAGGGCCGGTGAGCAGTTCTTC	CASRLSTSGRAGEQFF
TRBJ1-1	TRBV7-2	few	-	TGTGCCAGCGGTTCCGCCGGGACTAGTACTGAAGCTTTCTTT	CASGSAGTSTEAFF
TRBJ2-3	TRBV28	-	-	TGTGCCAGCAGCCCTGCGGGACCTCCGTCAGATACGCAGTATTTT	CASSPAGPPSDTQYF
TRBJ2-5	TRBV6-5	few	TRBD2	TGTGCCAGCAGTTATACTAGCGGAACCCCAGAGACCCAGTACTTC	CASSYTSGTPETQYF
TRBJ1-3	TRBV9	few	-	TGTGCCAGCAGCGTAGAGCCAGACAGATCTGGAAACACCATATATTTT	CASSVEPDRSGNTIYF
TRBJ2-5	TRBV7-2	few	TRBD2	TGTGCCAGCAGCACACTAGCGGTACAAGAGACCCAGTACTTC	CASSTLAVQETQYF
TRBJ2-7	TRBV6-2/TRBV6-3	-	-	TGTGCCAGCAGCTCCTCGCTCTGGGGCGAGCAGTACTTC	CASSSSLWGEQYF